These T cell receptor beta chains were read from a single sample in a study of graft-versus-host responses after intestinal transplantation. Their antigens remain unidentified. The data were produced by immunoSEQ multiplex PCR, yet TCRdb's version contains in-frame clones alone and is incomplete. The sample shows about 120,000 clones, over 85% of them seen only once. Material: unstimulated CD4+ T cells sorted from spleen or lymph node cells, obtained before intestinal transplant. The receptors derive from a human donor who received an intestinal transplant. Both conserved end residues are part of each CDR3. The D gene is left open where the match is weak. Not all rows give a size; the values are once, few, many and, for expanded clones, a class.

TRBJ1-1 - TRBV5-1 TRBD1 TGCGCCAGCAGTAGACAGGGCGGGGACACTGAAGCTTTCTTT CASSRQGGDTEAFF
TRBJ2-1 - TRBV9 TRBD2 TGTGCCAGCAGCGTAGGGACTAGCGGATACAATGAGCAGTTCTTC CASSVGTSGYNEQFF
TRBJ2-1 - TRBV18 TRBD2 TGTGCCAGCTCACCCCGGCTAGCGGCCAACAATGAGCAGTTCTTC CASSPRLAANNEQFF
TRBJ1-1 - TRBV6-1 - TGTGCCAGCAGTGAACGTAGGGCGAACACTGAAGCTTTCTTT CASSERRANTEAFF
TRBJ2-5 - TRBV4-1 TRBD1 TGCGCCAGCAGCCAAGGAAGGGGGCGAGAGACCCAGTACTTC CASSQGRGRETQYF
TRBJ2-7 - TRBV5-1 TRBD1 TGCGCCAGCAGCGCGACGGGACAGGGTACCTACGAGCAGTACTTC CASSATGQGTYEQYF
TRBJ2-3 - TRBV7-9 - TGTGCCAGCAGCTTCGGGGGAGGCACAGATACGCAGTATTTT CASSFGGGTDTQYF
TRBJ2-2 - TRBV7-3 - TGTGCCAGCAGCCCGAAGGGCAGGGGTACCGGGGAGCTGTTTTTT CASSPKGRGTGELFF
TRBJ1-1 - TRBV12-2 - TGTGCAAGTCGCTTGGGAGGCGTTATGAACACTGAAGCTTTCTTT CASRLGGVMNTEAFF
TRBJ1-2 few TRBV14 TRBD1 TGTGCCAGCAGACCTCAGGGGGGCGGCTACACCTTC CASRPQGGGYTF
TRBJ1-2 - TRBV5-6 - TGTGCCAGCAGCTTGAGGCTTAGCCGACCATTCAACTATGGCTACACCTTC CASSLRLSRPFNYGYTF
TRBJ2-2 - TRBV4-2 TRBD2 TGTGCCAGCAGCCAAGATGGACCGCGACTAGCCACCGGGGAGCTGTTTTTT CASSQDGPRLATGELFF
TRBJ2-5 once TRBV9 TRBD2 TGTGCCAGCAGCGCACTCGGTTCGGGAGGGCCAAAGACCCAGTACTTC CASSALGSGGPKTQYF
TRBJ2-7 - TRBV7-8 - TGTGCCAGCAGCTTAACTCACGACTCCTACGAGCAGTACTTC CASSLTHDSYEQYF
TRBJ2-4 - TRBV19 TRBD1 TGTGCCAGTAGTAGGACAGGGGGCAGGGCCAAAAACATTCAGTACTTC CASSRTGGRAKNIQYF
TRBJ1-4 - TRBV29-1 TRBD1 TGCAGCGTTGAAATGGTAACCGGGACAGTAGGTGAAAAACTGTTTTTT CSVEMVTGTVGEKLFF
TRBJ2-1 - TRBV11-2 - TGTGCCAGCAGCTTTACCGATGAGCAGTTCTTC CASSFTDEQFF
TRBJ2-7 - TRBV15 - TGTGCCACCAGCAGGTCGCCCTCGGGGACCCTCATATACGAGCAGTACTTC CATSRSPSGTLIYEQYF
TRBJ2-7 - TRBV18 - TGTGCCAGCTCACCGGGGGGTGGGGCGCAGGGCTACGAGCAGTACTTC CASSPGGGAQGYEQYF